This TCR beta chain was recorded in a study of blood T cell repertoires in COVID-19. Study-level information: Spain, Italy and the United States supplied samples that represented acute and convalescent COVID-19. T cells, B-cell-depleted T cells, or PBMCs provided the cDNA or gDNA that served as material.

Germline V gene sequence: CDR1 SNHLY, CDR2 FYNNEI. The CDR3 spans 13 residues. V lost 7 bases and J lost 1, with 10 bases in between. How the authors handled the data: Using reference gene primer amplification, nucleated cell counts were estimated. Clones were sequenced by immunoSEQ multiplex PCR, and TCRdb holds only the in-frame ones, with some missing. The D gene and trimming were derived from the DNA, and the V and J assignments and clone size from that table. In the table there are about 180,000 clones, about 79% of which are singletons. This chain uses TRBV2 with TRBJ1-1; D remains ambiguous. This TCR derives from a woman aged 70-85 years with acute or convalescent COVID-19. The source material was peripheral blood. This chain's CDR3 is CASMNRENTEAFF. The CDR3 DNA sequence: TGTGCCAGCATGAACAGAGAGAACACTGAAGCTTTCTTT. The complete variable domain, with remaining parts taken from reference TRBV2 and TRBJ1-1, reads EPEVTQTPSHQVTQMGQEVILRCVPISNHLYFYWYRQILGQKVEFLVSFYNNEISEKSEIFDDQFSVERPDGSNFTLKIRSTKLEDSAMYFCASMNRENTEAFFGQGTRLTVV.